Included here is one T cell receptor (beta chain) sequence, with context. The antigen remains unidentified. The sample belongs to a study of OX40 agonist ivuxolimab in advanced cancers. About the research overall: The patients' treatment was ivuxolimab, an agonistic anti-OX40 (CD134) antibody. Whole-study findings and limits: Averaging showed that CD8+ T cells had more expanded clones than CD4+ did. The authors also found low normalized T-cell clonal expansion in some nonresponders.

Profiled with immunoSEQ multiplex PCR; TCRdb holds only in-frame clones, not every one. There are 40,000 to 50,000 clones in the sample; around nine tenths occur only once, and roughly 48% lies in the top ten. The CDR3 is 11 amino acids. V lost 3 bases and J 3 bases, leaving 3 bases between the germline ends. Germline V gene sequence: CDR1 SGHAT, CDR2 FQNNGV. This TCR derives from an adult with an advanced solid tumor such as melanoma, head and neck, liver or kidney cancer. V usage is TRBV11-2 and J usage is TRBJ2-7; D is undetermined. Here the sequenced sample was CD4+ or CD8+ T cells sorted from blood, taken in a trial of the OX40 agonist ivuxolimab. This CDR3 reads CASSLIYEQYF. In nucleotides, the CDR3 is TGTGCCAGCAGCTTGATCTACGAGCAGTACTTC.